The 30 T cell receptor beta chains below were found in one sample sequenced in a study of CD8 T cells in Susac syndrome. RNA was extracted with the RNeasy kit, and a quantity of about 0.45 to 1 ug was reverse transcribed using random hexamers. MiXCR, applied by TCRdb to the immunoSEQ multiplex PCR reads, yields one record per CDR3 protein. This table holds around 200,000 distinct CDR3 sequences, around 95% found once. Sequenced: CD8+ T cells from PBMCs. These receptor sequences come from a human donor with Susac syndrome.

The chain has TRBV4-1 and TRBJ2-5; D may be TRBD2 (5 bases). This CDR3 region has 14 residues. The germline V gene has CDR1 MGHRA and CDR2 YSYEKL. V was trimmed by 1 base and J by 5 bases, leaving 11 bases between them. Written as DNA, the CDR3 is TGCGCCAGCAGCCAAGTGCTTGAGCGGGAGACCCAGTACTTC. This encodes CASSQVLERETQYF.

This chain uses TRBV20-1 with TRBJ1-1; D not resolved. Trimming took off 6 bases at V and 1 base at J, with 9 bases between the two ends. Germline V gene sequence: CDR1 DFQATT, CDR2 SNEGSKA (reference sequence). There are 12 residues in the CDR3. CDR3 DNA: TGCAGTGCCCTAGGACCGAACACTGAAGCTTTCTTT. Protein product: CSALGPNTEAFF.

The genes are TRBV28 and TRBJ2-7, with unresolved D. CDR1 and CDR2 from the germline V gene are MDHEN and SYDVKM. V was trimmed by 4 bases and J by 1 base, leaving 14 bases between them. The length of the CDR3 is 15 residues. CDR3 in amino acids: CASSSALFGSYEQYF. The CDR3 bases are TGTGCCAGCAGTTCCGCACTATTTGGTTCCTACGAGCAGTACTTC.

J is TRBJ2-1 and V is TRBV27, with 7 positions matching TRBD2. The length of the CDR3 is 13 residues. With V trimmed by 6 bases and J by 7 bases, 6 bases remained unmatched. Germline V gene lookup returns CDR1 MNHEY and CDR2 SMNVEV (reference sequence). CDR3 sequence (DNA): TGTGCCAGCAGCCCTCGGGGAGGGAATGAGCAGTTCTTC. Translated, it gives CASSPRGGNEQFF.

This chain connects TRBV6-5 to TRBJ1-4, with 8 bases that match TRBD1. J lost 8 bases, V lost 5 bases, and 10 bases had no gene match. The CDR3 contains 15 residues. Germline CDR1 reads MNHEY; CDR2 reads SVGAGI. This CDR3 is CASSNGGRGREKLFF. The CDR3 coding sequence is TGTGCCAGCAGTAACGGTGGCAGGGGGCGAGAAAAACTGTTTTTT.

V usage is TRBV3-1 and J usage is TRBJ2-3; 12 nucleotides align to TRBD2. The CDR3 is made up of 17 amino acids. Germline trimming cut 5 bases from V and 2 bases from J; bases unmatched to any gene: 8. Germline lookup yields CDR1 LGHDT and CDR2 YNNKEL (reference sequence). DNA of the CDR3: TGTGCCAGCAGCGCATCCCGGACTAGCGGGGTCACAGATACGCAGTATTTT. This gives the protein CASSASRTSGVTDTQYF.

The chain couples TRBV6-1 to TRBJ2-1; the match to TRBD2 covers 7 bases. CDR3 size: 16 residues. After removal of 6 bases from V and 9 bases from J, the junction contained 17 bases not matched to a gene. Per germline, CDR1 MNHNS and CDR2 SASEGT. For the CDR3, the DNA is TGTGCCAGCAGCCCCTCAAGCGGGGACCGACCGGGTGAGCAGTTCTTC. Translating gives CASSPSSGDRPGEQFF.

This rearrangement joins TRBV10-3 to TRBJ2-5; the D gene could be TRBD1 or TRBD2 (7 bases each). The CDR3 runs to 15 residues. Trimming cost V 3 bases and J 2 bases, with 13 bases left between them. From germline, CDR1 is ENHRY and CDR2 SYGVKD. The CDR3 bases are TGTGCCATCAGTGATCCAGGGGGGGAGCAAGAGACCCAGTACTTC. It yields the protein CAISDPGGEQETQYF.

This chain links TRBV27 with TRBJ1-6; a weak D match, TRBD1 (5 bases). Germline CDR1 reads MNHEY; CDR2 reads SMNVEV (reference sequence). Trimming removed 3 bases at V and 7 bases at J, with 7 bases between. This CDR3 has 13 amino acids. The CDR3 spells CASSLQGNSPLHF. DNA for the CDR3: TGTGCCAGCAGTTTGCAGGGCAATTCACCCCTCCACTTT.

V usage is TRBV4-1 and J usage is TRBJ1-2; D gene uncertain. The CDR3 is made up of 16 amino acids. CDR1 is MGHRA, CDR2 YSYEKL, per germline. V gave up 2 bases and J gave up 0 bases, with 13 bases separating them. CDR3 bases: TGCGCCAGCAGCCAATTCCGGGCCACCTCTAACTATGGCTACACCTTC. The encoded protein is CASSQFRATSNYGYTF.

The chain is built from TRBV9 and TRBJ2-7; no clear D gene. V shed 1 base and J shed 2 bases, with 13 bases lying between them. Germline V gives CDR1 SGDLS, CDR2 YYNGEE. CDR3 size: 15 residues. In DNA, the CDR3 is TGTGCCAGCAGCGTATTCGGAAGTTCAACCTACGAGCAGTACTTC. Protein product: CASSVFGSSTYEQYF.

This rearrangement joins TRBV11-2 to TRBJ1-1; a weak D match, TRBD1 (5 bases). CDR1 and CDR2 (germline): SGHAT, FQNNGV. The CDR3 has 14 amino acids. Trimming shortened V by 5 bases and J by 0 bases, and 10 bases separated the two germline ends. CDR3 residues: CASSKTALNTEAFF. As DNA, the CDR3 is TGTGCCAGCAGCAAGACAGCCCTGAACACTGAAGCTTTCTTT. Combining the CDR3 with reference TRBV11-2 and TRBJ1-1 gives the whole variable domain EAGVAQSPRYKIIEKRQSVAFWCNPISGHATLYWYQQILGQGPKLLIQFQNNGVVDDSQLPKDRFSAERLKGVDSTLKIQPAKLEDSAVYLCASSKTALNTEAFFGQGTRLTVV.

The V and J genes are TRBV13 and TRBJ1-4, with a weak D call TRBD1 (6 bases). The V and J ends lost 4 bases and 4 bases respectively, with 10 bases between them. CDR3 length: 14 residues. Germline CDR1 is PRHDT and CDR2 is FYEKMQ (reference sequence). For the CDR3, the DNA is TGTGCCAGCAGCTCCAAGGGGGGTAATGAAAAACTGTTTTTT. The encoded protein is CASSSKGGNEKLFF.

The rearrangement joins TRBV27 to TRBJ2-7, with 8 bases fitting TRBD1. This CDR3 is 15 amino acids long. The germline V gene has CDR1 MNHEY and CDR2 SMNVEV (reference sequence). The junction had 5 bases not matched to a gene; V was cut back by 3 bases and J by 1 base. The CDR3 here is CASSLAGDRSYEQYF. The CDR3 DNA reads as TGTGCCAGCAGTTTGGCAGGGGACAGGTCCTACGAGCAGTACTTC.

The chain has TRBV6-2 or TRBV6-3 and TRBJ2-7; D unresolved. CDR3 length: 14 residues. Trimming pared 0 bases from V and 3 bases from J, leaving 9 bases between. From germline, CDR1 is MNHEY and CDR2 SVGEGT. The DNA of the CDR3 is TGTGCCAGCAGTTACTCTGGAGTGAACTACGAGCAGTACTTC. This sequence encodes CASSYSGVNYEQYF.

CDR3 residues: CATSRAGTVSYEQYF. The CDR3 DNA reads TGTGCCACCAGCAGAGCCGGGACAGTCTCCTACGAGCAGTACTTC. The V gene is TRBV15, the J gene TRBJ2-7; 7 bases fit TRBD1. The germline V gene encodes CDR1 LNHNV and CDR2 YYDKDF (reference sequence). There are 15 residues in the CDR3. The V gene end was trimmed by 1 base and the J gene end by 0 bases; junction bases not matched to a gene: 3.

The rearrangement links TRBV25-1 to TRBJ2-7; possibly TRBD2 for D (7 bases). The germline V gene has CDR1 MGHDK and CDR2 SYGVNS. CDR3 size: 14 residues. Trimming removed 5 bases at V and 2 bases at J, with 13 bases between. The DNA for the CDR3 is TGTGCCAGCAGTCGAGGGGGGGAACCCTACGAGCAGTACTTC. Translating gives CASSRGGEPYEQYF.

The chain uses TRBV28 and TRBJ1-5; weak D call: TRBD1 (6 bases). The germline gives CDR1 MDHEN, CDR2 SYDVKM. The CDR3 is 14 residues long. Trimming pared 4 bases from V and 2 bases from J, leaving 9 bases between. DNA of the CDR3: TGTGCCAGCAGTTCCAGACAGGGCAATCAGCCCCAGCATTTT. This translates into CASSSRQGNQPQHF.

The gene calls are TRBV12-3 or TRBV12-4 and TRBJ2-5; maybe TRBD2 (7 bases). The CDR3 has 16 amino acids. Trimming left V 3 bases short and J 2 bases short, with 16 bases between. The CDR3 DNA follows: TGTGCCAGCAGTTTCCCTACGGGGGGCCCTCAAGAGACCCAGTACTTC. Translation gives CASSFPTGGPQETQYF.

The chain couples TRBV10-3 to TRBJ2-3; 8 bases fit TRBD1. Germline values: CDR1 ENHRY, CDR2 SYGVKD. There are 15 residues in the CDR3. The trim removed 7 bases at V and 0 bases at J, leaving 6 bases unmatched. This CDR3 reads CAIKETGESTDTQYF. The DNA of the CDR3 is TGTGCCATCAAGGAGACAGGGGAAAGCACAGATACGCAGTATTTT.

The chain uses TRBV5-6 and TRBJ2-5; 7 bases are shared with TRBD1. V was clipped by 1 base and J by 5 bases; unmatched bases: 11. Germline V lookup: CDR1 SGHDT, CDR2 YYEEEE. CDR3 length equals 16 residues. The CDR3 nucleotides read TGTGCCAGCAGCTTGCTTTCTGACAGGGTTGAGGAGACCCAGTACTTC. Residues: CASSLLSDRVEETQYF.

The chain uses TRBV2 and TRBJ1-1; D remains ambiguous. Germline V gene lookup returns CDR1 SNHLY and CDR2 FYNNEI. This CDR3 comprises 15 residues. V was trimmed by 4 bases and J by 2 bases, leaving 14 bases between them. The CDR3 DNA reads TGTGCCAGCAGTGCGCGGCCCTCTAGTAACACTGAAGCTTTCTTT. Amino acids: CASSARPSSNTEAFF. Combining the CDR3 with reference TRBV2 and TRBJ1-1 gives the whole variable domain EPEVTQTPSHQVTQMGQEVILRCVPISNHLYFYWYRQILGQKVEFLVSFYNNEISEKSEIFDDQFSVERPDGSNFTLKIRSTKLEDSAMYFCASSARPSSNTEAFFGQGTRLTVV.

This chain uses TRBV12-3 or TRBV12-4 with TRBJ1-5, with D tentatively TRBD1 (6 bases). There are 14 residues in the CDR3. Trimming removed 5 bases at V and 7 bases at J, with 15 bases between. CDR3 region: CASSHWGAEQPQHF. The CDR3 coding sequence is TGTGCCAGCAGTCACTGGGGGGCTGAACAGCCCCAGCATTTT.

The chain recombines TRBV10-3 with TRBJ2-7; D is unclear. Germline lookup yields CDR1 ENHRY and CDR2 SYGVKD. The CDR3 contains 16 residues. V gave up 0 bases and J gave up 2 bases, with 14 bases separating them. CDR3 sequence: CAISESLDGPAYEQYF. The DNA of the CDR3 is TGTGCCATCAGTGAGTCTTTAGACGGACCAGCCTACGAGCAGTACTTC.

This chain joins TRBV2 and TRBJ1-4; TRBD1 aligns across 7 bases. The CDR3 totals 15 residues. Trimming removed 5 bases from V and 0 bases from J; junction bases left unmatched: 3. The germline CDR1 and CDR2 sequences are SNHLY and FYNNEI. CDR3 residues: CASSTQGATNEKLFF. Written as DNA, the CDR3 is TGTGCCAGCAGTACTCAGGGGGCAACTAATGAAAAACTGTTTTTT. Looking up the rest from reference TRBV2 and TRBJ1-4 gives the full variable domain: EPEVTQTPSHQVTQMGQEVILRCVPISNHLYFYWYRQILGQKVEFLVSFYNNEISEKSEIFDDQFSVERPDGSNFTLKIRSTKLEDSAMYFCASSTQGATNEKLFFGSGTQLSVL.

The V gene is TRBV27, the J gene TRBJ2-1; D gene ambiguous. The CDR3 has 12 residues. Germline CDR1 is MNHEY and CDR2 is SMNVEV (reference sequence). Trimming shortened V by 6 bases and J by 0 bases, and 3 bases separated the two germline ends. The CDR3 DNA sequence: TGTGCCAGCAGCCACTCCTACAATGAGCAGTTCTTC. It codes for CASSHSYNEQFF.

The chain links TRBV25-1 to TRBJ2-1, with 9 bases identical to TRBD1. Germline CDR1 is MGHDK and CDR2 is SYGVNS. The CDR3 totals 15 residues. The trim removed 7 bases at V and 6 bases at J, leaving 10 bases unmatched. CDR3 bases: TGTGCCAGCATTAATTCCGGGACAGGGCTCAATGAGCAGTTCTTC. The encoded protein is CASINSGTGLNEQFF.

The chain is built from TRBV13 and TRBJ1-2; D unresolved. CDR3 length equals 13 residues. The germline V gene encodes CDR1 PRHDT and CDR2 FYEKMQ (reference sequence). Trimming shortened V by 4 bases and J by 3 bases, and 9 bases separated the two germline ends. The CDR3 loop reads CASSSRMDYGYTF. In DNA, the CDR3 is TGTGCCAGCAGCTCCAGGATGGACTATGGCTACACCTTC.

The rearrangement joins TRBV7-2 to TRBJ2-5; no reliable D call. Germline CDR1 reads SGHTA; CDR2 reads FQGNSA. This CDR3 is 11 amino acids long. V dropped 5 bases and J dropped 3 bases, with 4 bases sitting between them. CDR3 loop: CASSRKETQYF. The CDR3 DNA sequence: TGTGCCAGCAGCCGTAAAGAGACCCAGTACTTC.

The chain uses TRBV12-3 or TRBV12-4 and TRBJ2-6, with D tentatively TRBD1 (5 bases). This CDR3 comprises 15 residues. V was trimmed by 6 bases and J by 2 bases, leaving 11 bases between them. CDR3: CASSMTETGANVLTF. The CDR3 DNA follows: TGTGCCAGCAGCATGACAGAAACTGGGGCCAACGTCCTGACTTTC.